This T cell receptor beta chain was sequenced for a study of blood T cell repertoires in COVID-19 (dated by TCRdb to between 2020 and 2021). Looking at the study overall: Collaborator samples came from the United States, Italy and Spain and covered acute and convalescent phases of COVID-19. Nearly every sample came with metadata listing a de-identified subject ID, COVID-19 status, age in years and sex. Samples were obtained from the ongoing ImmuneRACE study (first 160 participants) and from 1,000 to 1,500 subjects provided by 6 global collaborators. The material from the prospective study consisted of cDNA or gDNA derived from T cells, B-cell-depleted T cells, or PBMCs. Where available, HLA class I and class II types were taken from metadata supplied by the sample provider and were not determined by assay-based typing. Subjects who had been exposed to COVID-19, were actively infected with it, or had recovered from it provided the deeply sampled blood TCRbeta repertoires that made up the dataset. The repertoires were released in a freely available public database meant as a resource for research on the immune response to SARS-CoV-2. On the study overall, not on this receptor specifically: Clinical and demographic metadata were provided uncurated, with the amount varying by source and participant.

Each collaborating institution followed its own protocols to collect whole blood in K2EDTA tubes. For TCRbeta analysis, collaborators shipped samples as frozen whole blood, isolated PBMCs, or DNA extracted from either of those sample types. As regards this clone: The antigen it recognizes is unknown. No base quality information exists; no much larger clone differs at one position.

The immunoSEQ Assay, a bias-controlled multiplex PCR, was used to amplify TCRbeta CDR3 regions from genomic DNA. The original pipeline was this. Within the assay, amplification of reference gene primers was used to estimate how many nucleated cells each sample contained. To quantify the absolute abundance of each unique TCRbeta CDR3 rearrangement, sequence reads were collapsed and filtered. Productive Simpson clonality was computed per sample as the square root of Simpson's diversity index over productive rearrangements. TCRdb limited this immuneACCESS table to in-frame rearrangements with V and J called. A share of clones is missing; checked studies link under half to unresolved V genes, and the rest is unexplained. The V and J calls and the clone size are those of that table, but D and trimming were determined from the DNA. Recorded for this sample are about 270,000 clones; around nine tenths of them occurred a single time. Just under 9% of the sample comes from the top ten.

At the junction V is shortened by 4 bases and J by 0 bases; bases outside the gene matches: 4. The CDR3 contains 14 residues, cysteine and phenylalanine counted. CDR3 DNA is the only sequence kept; it has 42 bases, read in frame from the first base. Based on the germline V gene (reference sequence), the CDR1 and CDR2 sequences are GTSNPN and SVGIG. The material sequenced was peripheral blood. Recombination joined TRBV30 with TRBJ2-3, with TRBD2 identical over 7 junction bases. The source of this sequence is a man in his forties with active or convalescent COVID-19. The nucleotide sequence reads as follows: TGTGCCTGGAACCGGGGGGACAGCACAGATACGCAGTATTTT. It specifies CAWNRGDSTDTQYF.